This TCR beta chain derives from a study of blood T cell repertoires in COVID-19. About the research overall: Acute and convalescent COVID-19 specimens originated in the United States, Italy and Spain.

Clones were read by immunoSEQ multiplex PCR, and TCRdb kept only the in-frame ones, dropping some. The top ten clones hold 2.9% of a sample with about 220,000 clones, about 88% of them seen once. Germline V lookup: CDR1 MGHDK, CDR2 SYGVNS. This CDR3 is built from 14 residues. V lost 8 bases and J lost 3, with 13 bases in between. In this sample, this clone turned up a few times. The chain joins TRBV25-1 to TRBJ2-2, with D perhaps matching TRBD1 (7 bases). The clonotype was recovered from a man aged 50 to 60 who had recovered from COVID-19. Sequencing used peripheral blood. DNA of the CDR3: TGTGCCAGCCGCAGGGGGGTAGACACCGGGGAGCTGTTTTTT. It yields the protein CASRRGVDTGELFF.